The 15 T cell receptor beta chains listed next were all sequenced from one sample in a study of blood T cell repertoires in COVID-19. TCRdb's table, derived via immunoSEQ multiplex PCR, lists solely in-frame clones and lacks some. The data hold some 49,000 clones, with roughly 80% observed a single time. The sample comprised peripheral blood. The source of these receptors is an older woman with acute or convalescent COVID-19.

J is TRBJ2-1 and V is TRBV9, with D hard to call. Trimming removed 4 bases at V and 0 bases at J, with 11 bases between. Germline V lookup: CDR1 SGDLS, CDR2 YYNGEE. The CDR3 contains 15 residues. The DNA for the CDR3 is TGTGCCAGCAGCCTCGGTGACTTCTCCTACAATGAGCAGTTCTTC. It codes for CASSLGDFSYNEQFF.

The CDR3 nucleotides read TGTGCCAGCAGTCTTAGTTATAGCAATCAGCCCCAGCATTTT. Encoded protein: CASSLSYSNQPQHF. This chain links TRBV6-6 with TRBJ1-5; D unresolved. V was trimmed by 5 bases and J by 0 bases, leaving 8 bases between them. The germline V gene encodes CDR1 MNHNY and CDR2 SVGAGI (reference sequence). The CDR3 extends over 14 amino acids.

The chain is built from TRBV4-1 and TRBJ1-1; no definite D call. The CDR3 consists of 14 residues. CDR1 and CDR2 from the germline V gene are MGHRA and YSYEKL. The germline V and J ends were trimmed by 1 base and 0 bases, with 6 bases remaining between them. The CDR3: CASSQGLMNTEAFF. Written as DNA, the CDR3 is TGCGCCAGCAGCCAAGGACTGATGAACACTGAAGCTTTCTTT.

The chain joins TRBV28 to TRBJ1-4; D ambiguous. The CDR3 is made up of 17 amino acids. Germline V gives CDR1 MDHEN, CDR2 SYDVKM. Trimming stripped 1 base from V and 2 bases from J, with 14 bases between. The CDR3 protein is CASSLYGFGLTNEKLFF. In DNA form, the CDR3 reads TGTGCCAGCAGTTTATATGGATTCGGGTTGACTAATGAAAAACTGTTTTTT.

V is TRBV10-3 and J is TRBJ2-1; D is possibly TRBD2 (5 bases). This CDR3 region has 12 residues. The germline V and J ends were trimmed by 6 bases and 6 bases, with 9 bases remaining between them. Per germline, CDR1 ENHRY and CDR2 SYGVKD. Here the CDR3 DNA reads TGTGCCATCAGCGGACTCCCCAATGAGCAGTTCTTC. This sequence encodes CAISGLPNEQFF.

The J gene is TRBJ1-1, the V gene TRBV5-1; 7 bases are shared with TRBD1. The germline CDR1 and CDR2 sequences are SGHRS and YFSETQ. The CDR3 covers 15 residues. V was clipped by 0 bases and J by 4 bases; unmatched bases: 6. CDR3 DNA: TGCGCCAGCAGCTTGGGGGACAGTTATCTCACTGAAGCTTTCTTT. It codes for CASSLGDSYLTEAFF. Variable domain in full (rest from reference TRBV5-1 and TRBJ1-1): KAGVTQTPRYLIKTRGQQVTLSCSPISGHRSVSWYQQTPGQGLQFLFEYFSETQRNKGNFPGRFSGRQFSNSRSEMNVSTLELGDSALYLCASSLGDSYLTEAFFGQGTRLTVV.

This clone came up once. At one of its ends the junction is not consistent with the germline gene, which may arise from a read error. The CDR3 reads CASRQRGSPQTFF. As DNA, the CDR3 is TGTGCCAGCCGACAACGGGGATCGCCACAAACGTTCTTC. The chain joins TRBV18 to TRBJ1-2; no clear D gene. Germline loops: CDR1 KGHSH, CDR2 LQKENI. The CDR3 is made up of 13 amino acids.

The J gene is TRBJ2-7, the V gene TRBV19, with 7 bases that match TRBD2. Germline V CDR1 and CDR2: LNHDA, SQIVND (reference sequence). V gave up 3 bases and J gave up 1 base; unmatched junction bases: 9. This CDR3 region has 16 residues. This CDR3 reads CASSIFGGSASYEQYF. The CDR3 bases are TGTGCCAGTAGTATCTTTGGCGGGAGTGCGTCCTACGAGCAGTACTTC.

V gene TRBV5-6 combines with J gene TRBJ2-3; TRBD2 matches 7 bases. CDR3 length: 16 residues. Germline CDR1 and CDR2: SGHDT and YYEEEE. V was pared by 0 bases and J by 3 bases, with 7 bases of the junction left unmatched. This chain's CDR3 is CASSLGTRPGTDTQYF. In DNA, the CDR3 is TGTGCCAGCAGCTTGGGGACTAGGCCGGGGACAGATACGCAGTATTTT. The full variable domain, with the rest looked up from reference TRBV5-6 and TRBJ2-3, is DAGVTQSPTHLIKTRGQQVTLRCSPKSGHDTVSWYQQALGQGPQFIFQYYEEEERQRGNFPDRFSGHQFPNYSSELNVNALLLGDSALYLCASSLGTRPGTDTQYFGPGTRLTVL.

The gene calls are TRBV24-1 and TRBJ2-3; 8 positions agree with TRBD1. Germline V CDR1 and CDR2: KGHDR, SFDVKD. CDR3 length: 16 amino acids. Unmatched junction bases numbered 5, after V lost 3 bases and J lost 1 base. The CDR3 here is CATSDPGQAGTDTQYF. In DNA form, the CDR3 reads TGTGCCACCAGTGATCCGGGACAGGCCGGCACAGATACGCAGTATTTT.

The rearrangement uses TRBV29-1 and TRBJ2-5, with 8 bases identical to TRBD2. The CDR3 covers 17 residues. Germline CDR1 SQVTM, CDR2 ANQGSEA. With 1 base clipped from V and 7 bases from J, the junction kept 17 bases outside the gene matches. The CDR3 nucleotides read TGCAGCGTTGAAGCGGGAGGGCTCCCCAGCTTTCGGCGGACCCAGTACTTC. Translation gives CSVEAGGLPSFRRTQYF.

The V call is TRBV5-4, the J call TRBJ2-3; D ambiguous. The V gene's germline CDR1 is SGHNT and CDR2 YYREEE (reference sequence). The CDR3 spans 12 residues. The V end was cut by 5 bases, the J end by 6 bases, with 10 bases between. In DNA, the CDR3 is TGTGCCAGCAGTCCGCAGATGGATACGCAGTATTTT. Translating gives CASSPQMDTQYF.

The CDR3, as DNA: TGTGCCACTTCGACGGGACAGGGCTTTGGCTACACCTTC. This codes for CATSTGQGFGYTF. This chain uses TRBV6-4 with TRBJ1-2; 9 bases match TRBD1. Trimming cost V 10 bases and J 7 bases; bases outside gene matches: 10. The CDR3 runs 13 residues. Germline V gene lookup returns CDR1 MRHNA and CDR2 SNTAGT.

This chain joins TRBV4-2 and TRBJ1-6; 8 bases line up with TRBD1. The CDR3 has 18 amino acids. J gave up 6 bases and V 1 base, and 11 bases lay outside the gene matches. Germline V CDR1 and CDR2: LGHNA, YNFKEQ. The CDR3 DNA follows: TGTGCCAGCAGCCAAGCAGGCGGACAGGGTAAATTTAATTCACCCCTCCACTTT. Protein product: CASSQAGGQGKFNSPLHF.

The chain combines TRBV3-1 (or the pseudogene TRBV3-2) with TRBJ1-3; D ambiguous. The germline V gene encodes CDR1 LGHDT and CDR2 YNNKEL (reference sequence). The CDR3 extends over 15 amino acids. Trimming shortened V by 4 bases and J by 1 base, and 11 bases separated the two germline ends. CDR3: CASSPQWRSGNTIYF. DNA of the CDR3: TGTGCCAGCAGCCCCCAATGGAGGTCTGGAAACACCATATATTTT.